This TCR beta chain originates from a study of T-cell reconstitution after alpha-beta-depleted transplantation in children listed by TCRdb under 2016. General notes on the study: T-cell immune reconstitution after TCRalphabeta/CD19-depleted allogeneic hematopoietic cell transplantation in children was quantitatively tracked in the study by means of TCR repertoire profiling.

V is cut by 5 bases and J by 12 bases, and the space between the germline ends is 13 bases. CDR1 and CDR2 were assigned from the germline V gene as SGHTA and FQGNSA. The CDR3 has 11 amino acids, counting the end cysteine and phenylalanine. Solely the CDR3 DNA is kept, with 33 bases framed from the first base. The library was prepared using PCR. The sequencer was an Illumina HiSeq 2500. Molecular barcoding was employed in the preparation of TCR libraries, with unique molecular identifiers being used to normalize TCRbeta repertoire quantification. TCRdb ran its own pipeline on the public reads, namely fastp trimming at Q25 and MiXCR clone calling, and kept in-frame beta chains. When rows share a CDR3 protein, they turn into one entry using the most common DNA and genes. A total of approximately 93,000 distinct CDR3 sequences appear in this sample, roughly 8% of them only once. The ten most abundant clones make up 5.5% to 8% of the sample.

At least ten counts were recorded for this clonotype. Its antigen is not yet known. Base quality data are lacking; no much larger clone is found one base away. The sample here was PBMCs from the stem cell graft donor, taken from the stem cell graft. This TCR was recovered from a human donor who donated a stem cell graft to a child with congenital amegakaryocytic thrombocytopenia. Recombination joined TRBV7-2 with TRBJ1-2; D gene: possibly TRBD1, on 6 matching bases. The CDR3 in this case is CASSNLGGHTF. The bases are TGTGCCAGCAGCAACCTCGGGGGGCACACCTTC.